This TCR beta chain stems from a study of blood T cell repertoires in COVID-19. Profiling relied on immunoSEQ multiplex PCR, and the TCRdb table lists in-frame clones only, not all of them. Among about 330,000 clones listed, about 87% were seen once. Germline CDR1 and CDR2: SGHRS and YFSETQ. This CDR3 spans 14 amino acids. The V and J ends lost 5 bases and 4 bases respectively, with 14 bases between them. This chain uses TRBV5-1 with TRBJ2-3, with a weak D call TRBD1 (5 bases). What was sequenced was PBMCs or T cells enriched from blood (not recorded which). The sequence was collected from a young woman who had recovered from COVID-19. CDR3 bases: TGCGCCAGCAGGGAAGGACAAGGCGCAGATACGCAGTATTTT. This encodes CASREGQGADTQYF.